The clone carrying this TCR beta chain was found once. The CDR3 has 16 residues. Germline CDR1 SEHNR, CDR2 FQNEAQ (reference sequence). With 4 bases removed from V and 1 base from J, the gap between germline ends came to 14 bases. The entry originates in a study of blood T cell repertoires in COVID-19. As for the study in general: Collection of acute and convalescent COVID-19 samples took place in the United States, Italy and Spain.

Enrolled through a virtual design, the participants were between roughly 18 and 95 years of age and came from approximately 25 US areas. Participant-reported clinical history was the basis for cohort assignment. Per the authors' pipeline: Nucleated cell counts were estimated from reference gene primer amplification. Clones were sequenced by immunoSEQ multiplex PCR, and TCRdb holds only the in-frame ones, with some missing. For V, J and clone size, that table is used; D and trimming come from the DNA. The sample records 300,000 to 350,000 clones, 90% being singletons. This receptor was obtained from a woman aged 18 to 35 with acute COVID-19. The sample consisted of PBMCs or T cells enriched from blood (not recorded which). The chain has TRBV7-9 and TRBJ1-3, with D possibly being TRBD1 (5 bases). The CDR3 loop is CASSWGDSYSGNTIYF. CDR3 in DNA: TGTGCCAGCAGCTGGGGCGACTCCTATTCTGGAAACACCATATATTTT.